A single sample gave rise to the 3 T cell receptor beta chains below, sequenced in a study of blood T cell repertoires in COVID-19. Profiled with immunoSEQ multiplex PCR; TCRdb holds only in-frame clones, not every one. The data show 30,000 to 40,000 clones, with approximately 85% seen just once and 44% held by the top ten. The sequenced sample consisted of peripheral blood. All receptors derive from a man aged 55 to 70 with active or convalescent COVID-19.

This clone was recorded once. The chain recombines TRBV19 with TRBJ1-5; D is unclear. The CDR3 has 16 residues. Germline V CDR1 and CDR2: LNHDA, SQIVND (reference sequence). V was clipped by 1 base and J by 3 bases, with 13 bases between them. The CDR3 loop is CASSIGAGPYNQPQHF. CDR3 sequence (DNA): TGTGCCAGTAGTATAGGGGCAGGCCCCTACAATCAGCCCCAGCATTTT.

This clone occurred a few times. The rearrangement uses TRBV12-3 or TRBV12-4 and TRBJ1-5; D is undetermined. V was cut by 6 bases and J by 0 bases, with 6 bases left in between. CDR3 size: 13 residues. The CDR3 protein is CASRRDSNQPQHF. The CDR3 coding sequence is TGTGCCAGCAGGCGAGATAGCAATCAGCCCCAGCATTTT.

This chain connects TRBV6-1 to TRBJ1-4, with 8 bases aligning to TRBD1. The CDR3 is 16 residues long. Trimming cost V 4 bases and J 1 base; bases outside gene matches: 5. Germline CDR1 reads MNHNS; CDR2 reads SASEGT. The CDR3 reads CASSGQGWKTNEKLFF. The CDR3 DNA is TGTGCCAGCAGTGGACAGGGGTGGAAAACTAATGAAAAACTGTTTTTT.